Following are 29 T cell receptor beta chains from one sample sequenced in a study of T-cell reconstitution after alpha-beta-depleted transplantation in children (dated by TCRdb to 2015 to 2016). Sample treatment or condition, as interpreted from the label and publication: allogeneic hematopoietic cell transplantation with graft depleted of TCRalphabeta T cells and CD19 B cells. Library preparation was by PCR. Data came from an Illumina HiSeq 2500. TCR library preparation used molecular barcoding, with unique molecular identifiers applied to normalize quantification of the TCRbeta repertoire. TCRdb's own reprocessing of the public reads used fastp at Q25 and MiXCR and kept productive beta chains. CDR3 protein duplicates are merged, each entry listing the most common genes and DNA. This sample gives approximately 500,000 distinct CDR3 sequences in total; roughly a tenth of them show up just once. Of the sample, 2% falls within the top ten clones.

This specimen consisted of PBMCs, obtained before TCRalphabeta/CD19-depleted stem cell transplant. The receptors stem from a child aged 2-15 years with inherited bone marrow failure, due to receive a stem cell transplant.

Ten or more counts support this clonotype. This chain connects TRBV5-8 to TRBJ2-7; D is perhaps TRBD1 (5 bases). The CDR3 sequence is 14 residues long. Germline values: CDR1 SGHTS, CDR2 YDEGEE. Between the trimmed V and J ends, which lost 1 base and 3 bases, there was a span of 11 bases. Here the CDR3 DNA reads TGTGCCAGCAGCTTGAGACAGACGATCTACGAGCAGTACTTC. Its protein is CASSLRQTIYEQYF.

This clonotype was counted at least ten times. The rearrangement joins TRBV6-1 to TRBJ1-4; 8 positions agree with TRBD1. V shed 6 bases and J 0 bases; nucleotides not matched to a gene: 12. There are 18 residues in the CDR3. Germline V gene lookup returns CDR1 MNHNS and CDR2 SASEGT. For the CDR3, the DNA is TGTGCCAGCAGGCTGACAGGGGAGTCCTATCCAACTAATGAAAAACTGTTTTTT. Protein product: CASRLTGESYPTNEKLFF.

In its sample, this clonotype was seen many times. The gene calls are TRBV12-3 or TRBV12-4 and TRBJ2-4, with a tentative D call TRBD2 (6 bases). Between the trimmed V and J ends, which lost 7 bases and 5 bases, there was a span of 15 bases. CDR3 size: 14 residues. DNA of the CDR3: TGTGCCAGCAAGGTGGCGGGGTCGCAAAACATTCAGTACTTC. Its protein is CASKVAGSQNIQYF.

V is TRBV29-1 and J is TRBJ2-3; 7 nucleotides agree with TRBD2. Germline trimming cut 4 bases from V and 3 bases from J; bases unmatched to any gene: 7. The CDR3 sequence is 14 residues long. Looked up from germline, CDR1 is SQVTM and CDR2 is ANQGSEA. The CDR3: CSVVWGRVTDTQYF. The DNA for the CDR3 is TGCAGCGTTGTATGGGGGAGGGTAACAGATACGCAGTATTTT.

The chain joins TRBV5-1 to TRBJ2-7, with 9 bases that match TRBD1. Germline V CDR1 and CDR2: SGHRS, YFSETQ. V was clipped by 4 bases and J by 2 bases; unmatched bases: 7. The CDR3 has 15 amino acids. The DNA for the CDR3 is TGCGCCAGCAGCAAACCGGGACAGGGAACCTACGAGCAGTACTTC. Amino acids: CASSKPGQGTYEQYF.

Many counts were recorded for this clonotype. J is TRBJ2-1 and V is TRBV15, with 10 bases lining up with TRBD2. The ends lost 0 bases at V and 5 bases at J; junction bases unmatched: 4. Germline assignment: CDR1 LNHNV and CDR2 YYDKDF (reference sequence). This CDR3 has 16 residues. The CDR3 DNA reads TGTGCCACCAGCAGAGATCTACTAGCGGGGAACAATGAGCAGTTCTTC. It translates to CATSRDLLAGNNEQFF.

In its sample, this clonotype was seen many times. The chain recombines TRBV7-2 with TRBJ2-7, with D possibly being TRBD1 (5 bases). The V gene lost 2 bases and the J gene lost 10 bases, with 12 bases spanning the gap. Germline-derived CDR1 and CDR2 are SGHTA and FQGNSA. The CDR3 loop spans 12 amino acids. The CDR3 coding sequence is TGTGCCAGCAGCTTAAATCGGCAGGGACAGTACTTC. This codes for CASSLNRQGQYF.

This clonotype was seen ten or more times. J is TRBJ1-3 and V is TRBV9; 7 nucleotides line up with TRBD1. The germline V gene has CDR1 SGDLS and CDR2 YYNGEE. CDR3 length equals 17 residues. Trimming cost V 0 bases and J 3 bases; bases outside gene matches: 9. This chain's CDR3 is CASSVETGTAGGNTIYF. CDR3 nucleotide sequence: TGTGCCAGCAGCGTAGAGACCGGGACAGCAGGTGGAAACACCATATATTTT.

A word on this clonotype: This may stem from a read error, because a much larger clone lies one nucleotide away. The rearrangement uses TRBV29-1 and TRBJ2-3; tentative D call: TRBD2 (6 bases). There are 12 residues in the CDR3. V lost 7 bases, J lost 3 bases, and 11 bases lay in between. Germline V gene lookup returns CDR1 SQVTM and CDR2 ANQGSEA. Here the CDR3 reads CSADGGTDTQYF. In DNA form, the CDR3 reads TGCAGCGCAGACGGGGGTACAGATACGCAGTATTTT.

This clonotype appeared many times. This chain connects TRBV7-9 to TRBJ2-1; no clear D. This CDR3 is built from 13 residues. Germline values: CDR1 SEHNR, CDR2 FQNEAQ (reference sequence). V was shortened by 5 bases and J by 4 bases, with 9 bases between the two germline ends. The CDR3 coding sequence is TGTGCCAGCAGCCCTGTCGCGTACAATGAGCAGTTCTTC. Protein sequence: CASSPVAYNEQFF.

Ten or more counts support this clonotype. The chain carries TRBV7-2 and TRBJ2-3; perhaps TRBD2 as D (6 bases). Germline V gives CDR1 SGHTA, CDR2 FQGNSA. V lost 6 bases and J lost 0, with 10 bases in between. CDR3 length: 14 residues. In nucleotides, the CDR3 is TGTGCCAGCAGGGTTAGCGGTAGCACAGATACGCAGTATTTT. Its protein product is CASRVSGSTDTQYF.

This clonotype was seen a handful of times. The chain recombines TRBV19 with TRBJ2-5; 8 nucleotides align to TRBD2. Germline V gene lookup returns CDR1 LNHDA and CDR2 SQIVND (reference sequence). CDR3 length: 14 amino acids. The trim removed 5 bases at V and 3 bases at J, leaving 5 bases unmatched. Here the CDR3 DNA reads TGTGCCAGTAGTGAAGCGGGAGTTGAAGAGACCCAGTACTTC. Translation gives CASSEAGVEETQYF.

The chain couples TRBV3-1 to TRBJ2-2; D not certain. This CDR3 contains 16 residues. CDR1 and CDR2 from the germline V gene are LGHDT and YNNKEL (reference sequence). The V end lost 0 bases, the J end lost 6 bases, and 14 bases lay between the germline ends. CDR3: CASSQDTAIPPGELFF. The CDR3 DNA follows: TGTGCCAGCAGCCAAGATACGGCCATACCACCCGGGGAGCTGTTTTTT.

This clonotype turned up a few times. V usage is TRBV21-1 and J usage is TRBJ2-7; TRBD2 is the table's D call and was not checked against the DNA. TRBV21-1 constitutes a pseudogene. This CDR3 spans 18 amino acids. The CDR3 sequence: CASSKQIRYGPTSYEQYF. DNA for the CDR3: TGTGCCAGCAGCAAACAAATTCGGTACGGCCCTACCTCCTACGAGCAGTACTTC.

This clonotype occurred many times. The chain employs TRBV5-5 and TRBJ1-4; possibly TRBD1 for D (5 bases). Trimming cost V 4 bases and J 7 bases, with 17 bases left between them. There are 15 residues in the CDR3. Germline CDR1 SGHKS, CDR2 YYEKEE (reference sequence). The CDR3 nucleotides are TGTGCCAGCAGCCCGACGACGGGGGAAGGTGAAAAACTGTTTTTT. The encoded protein is CASSPTTGEGEKLFF.

J is TRBJ1-3 and V is TRBV20-1, with D uncertain. The germline V gene encodes CDR1 DFQATT and CDR2 SNEGSKA (reference sequence). V shed 0 bases and J shed 4 bases, with 7 bases lying between them. The length of the CDR3 is 13 residues. The CDR3 DNA follows: TGCAGTGCTAGAGATGATCAGGGAAACACCATATATTTT. Protein: CSARDDQGNTIYF.

This clonotype was seen only a few times. The conserved phenylalanine or tryptophan is not found at the CDR3 terminus, so this likely reflects a read error. This rearrangement joins TRBV5-1 to TRBJ2-7; maybe TRBD1 (5 bases). Trimming took off 4 bases at V and 7 bases at J, with 21 bases between the two ends. The CDR3 is 15 amino acids. Germline lookup yields CDR1 SGHRS and CDR2 YFSETQ. In nucleotides, the CDR3 is TGCGCCAGCAGCGACGGACACCAACCCGCTGGGGAGCAGTACCTC. This encodes CASSDGHQPAGEQYL.

The gene calls are TRBV4-1 and TRBJ2-7; 7 nucleotides line up with TRBD1. The CDR3 is made up of 14 amino acids. CDR1 is MGHRA, CDR2 YSYEKL, per germline. The junction had 8 bases not matched to a gene; V was cut back by 2 bases and J by 7 bases. The CDR3 sequence is CASSQRDSPWEQYF. The DNA of the CDR3 is TGCGCCAGCAGCCAACGGGACAGCCCCTGGGAGCAGTACTTC.

At least ten counts were recorded for this clonotype. The chain joins TRBV7-9 to TRBJ2-1; TRBD2 is a possible D gene (6 bases). The germline V and J ends were trimmed by 3 bases and 5 bases, with 14 bases remaining between them. The CDR3 has 15 amino acids. Per the germline V gene, CDR1 is SEHNR and CDR2 is FQNEAQ (reference sequence). The CDR3 reads CASSLPGLGNNEQFF. The CDR3 nucleotides read TGTGCCAGCAGCTTGCCGGGACTCGGGAACAATGAGCAGTTCTTC.

The chain uses TRBV28 and TRBJ2-1; the D call may be TRBD1 or TRBD2 (5 bases each). This CDR3 spans 14 amino acids. V was clipped by 1 base and J by 5 bases, with 9 bases between them. Germline assignment: CDR1 MDHEN and CDR2 SYDVKM. The CDR3 region has the DNA TGTGCCAGCAGTTTATTTCGGGACCACAATGAGCAGTTCTTC. This sequence encodes CASSLFRDHNEQFF.

Turning to this clonotype: A read error may be the cause here, since a much bigger clone is one base away. The V call is TRBV4-1, the J call TRBJ2-1, with unresolved D. Germline-derived CDR1 and CDR2 are MGHRA and YSYEKL. The CDR3 runs to 15 residues. CDR3 amino acids: CASSQALGFGNDQFF. In DNA, the CDR3 is TGCGCCAGCAGCCAAGCGCTCGGGTTTGGGAATGACCAGTTCTTC.

This clonotype was seen at least ten times. The genes are TRBV4-1 and TRBJ2-1; D gene unclear. V dropped 2 bases and J dropped 5 bases, with 10 bases sitting between them. Per the germline V gene, CDR1 is MGHRA and CDR2 is YSYEKL. CDR3 length: 14 residues. The CDR3 bases are TGCGCCAGCAGCCAACCCACGGTGGACAATGAGCAGTTCTTC. Protein sequence: CASSQPTVDNEQFF.

The table lists this clonotype with many counts. This rearrangement joins TRBV4-3 to TRBJ2-7; tentatively, D is TRBD2 (6 bases). This CDR3 region has 15 residues. The V end lost 1 base, the J end lost 1 base, and 11 bases lay between the germline ends. Germline V CDR1 and CDR2: LGHNA, YSLEER. This CDR3 reads CASSQGQGTSYEQYF. DNA for the CDR3: TGCGCCAGCAGCCAAGGGCAAGGGACTTCCTACGAGCAGTACTTC.

This clonotype was observed many times. The chain recombines TRBV5-1 with TRBJ2-1; D unresolved. The V gene lost 0 bases and the J gene lost 9 bases, with 13 bases spanning the gap. Germline assignment: CDR1 SGHRS and CDR2 YFSETQ. The CDR3 has 14 residues. The CDR3 sequence: CASSLGGEGGEQFF. CDR3 nucleotides: TGCGCCAGCAGCTTGGGTGGAGAAGGCGGTGAGCAGTTCTTC.

This clonotype was picked up a small number of times. The chain couples TRBV7-9 to TRBJ1-1, with 12 bases that match TRBD1. The ends lost 5 bases at V and 5 bases at J; junction bases unmatched: 18. The germline gives CDR1 SEHNR, CDR2 FQNEAQ (reference sequence). The CDR3 runs 19 residues. The CDR3 here is CASSHSGSGTGGARTEAFF. The CDR3 DNA is TGTGCCAGCAGCCACAGCGGGTCGGGGACAGGGGGCGCGAGGACTGAAGCTTTCTTT.

Ten or more counts support this clonotype. The V call is TRBV7-8, the J call TRBJ2-1; maybe TRBD2 (5 bases). This CDR3 is 15 amino acids long. Between the trimmed V and J ends, which lost 5 bases and 3 bases, there was a span of 14 bases. Germline V gene lookup returns CDR1 SGHVS and CDR2 FQNEAQ. The chain's CDR3 is CASSLSANYYNEQFF. The CDR3 DNA sequence: TGTGCCAGCAGCCTTAGCGCAAACTACTACAATGAGCAGTTCTTC.

This clonotype has ten or more counts. This CDR3 is CASRFSRNEQFF. CDR3 sequence (DNA): TGTGCCAGCCGATTCTCACGAAATGAGCAGTTCTTC. The V call is TRBV19, the J call TRBJ2-1; D unclear. V lost 9 bases and J lost 7, with 13 bases in between. The CDR3 sequence is 12 residues long. The germline gives CDR1 LNHDA, CDR2 SQIVND (reference sequence).

This clonotype was observed at least ten times. The rearrangement joins TRBV20-1 to TRBJ2-5; no clear D gene. Trimming shortened V by 3 bases and J by 8 bases, and 19 bases separated the two germline ends. CDR1 and CDR2 from the germline V gene are DFQATT and SNEGSKA (reference sequence). The CDR3 spans 14 residues. Written as DNA, the CDR3 is TGCAGTGCTAGCCTTTCCCCCCCTAGAGGAACCCAGTACTTC. It codes for CSASLSPPRGTQYF.

This clonotype was detected ten times or more. The chain recombines TRBV10-1 with TRBJ2-7; 11 positions match TRBD2. CDR3 length: 15 amino acids. Germline CDR1 WNHNN, CDR2 SYGVQD (reference sequence). V trimming: 3 bases; J trimming: 3 bases; junction bases outside the gene matches: 4. The CDR3 is CASSDGGLAVYEQYF. In nucleotides, the CDR3 is TGCGCCAGCAGTGACGGGGGACTAGCGGTCTACGAGCAGTACTTC.